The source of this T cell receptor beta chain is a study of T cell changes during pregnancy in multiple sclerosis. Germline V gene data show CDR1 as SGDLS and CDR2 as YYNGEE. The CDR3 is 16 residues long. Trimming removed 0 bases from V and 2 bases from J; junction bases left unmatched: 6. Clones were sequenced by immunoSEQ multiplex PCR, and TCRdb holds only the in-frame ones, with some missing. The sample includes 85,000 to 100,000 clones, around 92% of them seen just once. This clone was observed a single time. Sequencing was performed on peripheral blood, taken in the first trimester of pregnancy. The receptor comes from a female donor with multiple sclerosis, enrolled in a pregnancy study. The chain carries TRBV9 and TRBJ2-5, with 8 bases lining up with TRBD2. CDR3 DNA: TGTGCCAGCAGCGTAGCCCTAGCGGGCGAACAAGAGACCCAGTACTTC. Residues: CASSVALAGEQETQYF.